This paragraph covers one T cell receptor (beta chain) sequence. Expressed TCRB transcripts got sequenced, as all isolated RNA was reverse transcribed. The data were produced by immunoSEQ multiplex PCR, yet TCRdb's version contains in-frame clones alone and is incomplete. The sample consists of hundreds of thousands of clones, less than 15% of them appearing once. These data come from a study of beta chain features in type 1 diabetes. The wider study: Comparable age, gender and cell yields were observed in patients relative to healthy donors.

The CDR3 is made up of 15 amino acids. Trimming cost V 4 bases and J 4 bases, with 16 bases left between them. Germline V lookup: CDR1 KGHSH, CDR2 LQKENI. Material: naive CD4+ T cells from blood. The TCR sequence derives from a woman in her forties in good health. The chain recombines TRBV18 with TRBJ1-2; D perhaps matches TRBD1 (6 bases). CDR3 sequence (DNA): TGTGCCAGCTCACTACAGGGTGCCACAAGCTATGGCTACACCTTC. It translates to CASSLQGATSYGYTF.